This entry describes one T cell receptor (beta chain). The sample holds many counts of this clonotype. Its antigen specificity is not known. Base qualities are not at hand, and no much larger clone is one base apart. CDR1 and CDR2 were assigned from the germline V gene as MNHEY and SVGEGT. Measured from the cysteine to the phenylalanine, the CDR3 is 18 residues long. Only CDR3 DNA remains: 54 bases, in frame from the first base. Clipping removes 2 bases from V and 4 bases from J, with 10 as the unmatched junction base count. The TCR beta CDR3 regions were amplified from RNA transcripts. For the first round of RT-PCR on the TCR CDR3, the HTBI primer set was used together with the Qiagen OneStep RT-PCR kit. The libraries were constructed in a second round of multiplex PCR and then size-selected and purified. Paired-end sequencing of the libraries was performed with 100 bp reads on an Illumina HiSeq2000. Processing in the source paper ran as follows. Raw data were processed with SOAPnuke, discarding reads with adapters, uncalled bases, mean Phred below 15, or no exact constant-primer or identifier match. COPE v1.2.5 was used to merge high-quality paired reads, and clonotypes were defined as unique nucleotide sequences. MiTCR v1.1 was used to align the clonotypes against IMGT TRBV, TRBD and TRBJ reference segments. Analysis was restricted to V-J combinations with a frequency above 0.0001, which covered about 99% of repertoires. A TCS score was defined as the ratio of F50 (clonal expansion) to E x V (chaos), with BLOSUM62-based TCRdist applied between CDR3 peptides within each V-J. Welch's t-statistics and random forest reduced around 550 V-J features to 10 to 15, which were used in a naive Bayes classifier (R e1071). TCRdb reran the public reads through fastp at Q25 and MiXCR, keeping productive beta chains. All rows with the same CDR3 protein become a single entry with the most common DNA and genes. These V and J calls rely on TCRdb rather than the paper's analysis. In all, the sample holds 300,000 to 400,000 distinct CDR3 sequences, and roughly 13% of those were seen once. Around 25% of the sample goes to the ten largest clones.

This sample was included in a study of T cells in Graves' hyperthyroidism and ophthalmopathy (dated by TCRdb to 2018 to 2020). Notes on the research overall: Peripheral blood samples were taken at the time of initial diagnosis, prior to any treatment. To identify TCR V-J signatures that set the groups apart, the researchers used a discovery cohort of approximately 98 patients, made up of 40 to 45 with Graves' ophthalmopathy and 57 with stable Graves' hyperthyroidism. The paper describes TCR Vbeta CDR3 sequencing of around 140 peripheral blood samples, made up of 43 ophthalmopathy patients, some 80 hyperthyroidism patients and roughly 17 progressor patients. After sampling, hyperthyroidism patients received methimazole starting at 30 mg daily, and ophthalmopathy patients received high-dose intravenous methylprednisolone. Prospective prediction of ophthalmopathy was tested in an independent validation cohort of fewer than 20 hyperthyroidism patients and 17 patients who later progressed to ophthalmopathy. The approximately 90 discovery patients were divided at random into training and test sets in a 7:3 ratio. In addition, the study compared T-cell repertoires in thyroid tissue and in blood from over 5 Graves' hyperthyroidism patients. Broader findings and caveats from the paper: No statistical method was used to fix the sample size in advance, and group allocation was not hidden from the investigators. Most expanded thyroid clonotypes (frequency above 0.001) were also found in blood, which suggests that blood repertoires may mirror thyroid immune responses. A model built on a 13 V-J signature distinguished ophthalmopathy from stable hyperthyroidism, reaching 87.88% sensitivity and approximately 81% specificity in cross-validation and 80%/75% in testing. In validation, progression to ophthalmopathy was predicted by the model with 70.59% sensitivity and roughly 76% specificity, a median of roughly 6 months before onset.

A patient counted as having stable Graves' hyperthyroidism if no progression to ophthalmopathy occurred over 18 months of follow-up. Hyperthyroidism patients were newly diagnosed, with disease duration under 2 months, and aged 18 to 65 years. Patients with uncontrolled infections, other autoimmune diseases, pregnancy or lactation were excluded. Diagnoses relied on clinical symptoms, serum thyroxine and TRAb, thyroid ultrasound and orbital computed tomography. Ficoll-Paque density gradient centrifugation was used to isolate PBMCs from approximately 10 ml of fresh peripheral blood. Trizol reagent was used to extract total RNA, and RNA quality was then checked on an Agilent 2100 Bioanalyzer.

The sample comprised blood. The rearrangement combines TRBV6-2 or TRBV6-3 with TRBJ2-3; a stretch of 12 junction bases matches TRBD2. The TCR was taken from a woman under 40 with Graves' hyperthyroidism. The CDR3 here reads CASSYRTSGMTRADTQYF. The DNA reads TGTGCCAGCAGTTACCGGACTAGCGGGATGACGAGGGCAGATACGCAGTATTTT.